Below are 18 T cell receptor beta chains sequenced from a single sample in a study of blood T cell repertoires in COVID-19 (dated by TCRdb to 2018 to 2021). The library came from the immunoSEQ multiplex PCR assay. TCRdb retrieved this table from immuneACCESS and kept in-frame rearrangements only. Not all clones are present; in checked studies, unresolved V genes account for under half, and no reason is known for the remainder. The table for this sample lists 140,000 to 150,000 clones; approximately 91% of them were counted only once. About 2.3% of the sample comes from the top ten. Sample: peripheral blood. The receptors were sampled from a human donor in a cohort sampled during active COVID-19.

V and J are TRBV11-1 and TRBJ2-7; perhaps TRBD2 as D (5 bases). V lost 5 bases, J lost 2 bases, and 19 bases lay in between. This CDR3 has 16 residues. Germline-derived CDR1 and CDR2 are SGHAT and FQDESV (reference sequence). The CDR3 reads CASSLSARGAAYEQYF. The CDR3 nucleotides are TGTGCCAGCAGCCTATCAGCCCGGGGAGCGGCCTACGAGCAGTACTTC.

The V and J genes are TRBV3-1 (or the pseudogene TRBV3-2) and TRBJ2-2; 8 positions agree with TRBD1. Germline lookup yields CDR1 LGHDT and CDR2 YNNKEL (reference sequence). The V gene end was trimmed by 7 bases and the J gene end by 7 bases; junction bases not matched to a gene: 8. The CDR3 runs 14 residues. CDR3 region: CASTVQGAVGELFF. CDR3 bases: TGTGCCAGCACGGTCCAGGGGGCGGTCGGGGAGCTGTTTTTT.

The V call is TRBV18, the J call TRBJ2-5; D remains ambiguous. CDR1 is KGHSH, CDR2 LQKENI, per germline. The CDR3 extends over 13 amino acids. V was shortened by 1 base and J by 4 bases, with 7 bases between the two germline ends. The CDR3 is CASSPRAGETQYF. The CDR3 coding sequence is TGTGCCAGCTCACCACGGGCAGGAGAGACCCAGTACTTC.

The chain carries TRBV6-6 and TRBJ2-1, with D uncertain. The CDR3 length is 16 residues. V lost 0 bases to trimming and J lost 5 bases, with 14 bases between them. Germline V CDR1 and CDR2: MNHNY, SVGAGI (reference sequence). Here the CDR3 DNA reads TGTGCCAGCAGTTACTCGCGCAAGCCTAATAACAATGAGCAGTTCTTC. It specifies CASSYSRKPNNNEQFF.

V and J are TRBV6-5 and TRBJ1-1; maybe TRBD1 (6 bases). CDR1 MNHEY and CDR2 SVGAGI come from the germline V gene. Between the trimmed V and J ends, which lost 6 bases and 0 bases, there was a span of 8 bases. This CDR3 comprises 13 residues. CDR3 region: CASRTGMNTEAFF. The DNA of the CDR3 is TGTGCCAGCAGAACAGGGATGAACACTGAAGCTTTCTTT.

The J gene is TRBJ2-1, the V gene TRBV6-5, with D tentatively TRBD2 (5 bases). Between the trimmed V and J ends, which lost 0 bases and 4 bases, there was a span of 10 bases. CDR1 is MNHEY, CDR2 SVGAGI, per germline. CDR3 length equals 15 residues. In DNA, the CDR3 is TGTGCCAGCAGTTACTCCTCTAGCAGATACAATGAGCAGTTCTTC. This codes for CASSYSSSRYNEQFF.

This chain links TRBV19 with TRBJ2-5; no definite D call. Per germline, CDR1 LNHDA and CDR2 SQIVND (reference sequence). The CDR3 loop spans 13 amino acids. Trimming pared 5 bases from V and 5 bases from J, leaving 12 bases between. The CDR3 loop is CASSPDTRETQYF. The CDR3 coding sequence is TGTGCCAGTAGTCCGGATACGCGGGAGACCCAGTACTTC.

The V call is TRBV28, the J call TRBJ2-1; D is possibly TRBD1 (6 bases). The CDR3 covers 14 residues. V was cut by 5 bases and J by 3 bases, with 11 bases left in between. In germline, CDR1 is MDHEN, CDR2 SYDVKM. The CDR3 DNA sequence: TGTGCCAGCAGTCCCAGGGGCTTCTACAATGAGCAGTTCTTC. Translating gives CASSPRGFYNEQFF.

The chain is built from TRBV7-2 and TRBJ1-1, with a weak D call TRBD1 (6 bases). Between the trimmed V and J ends, which lost 5 bases and 3 bases, there was a span of 13 bases. Germline V gives CDR1 SGHTA, CDR2 FQGNSA. This CDR3 comprises 14 residues. This CDR3 is CASSGSGTHTEAFF. The CDR3 bases are TGTGCCAGCAGCGGGTCCGGGACACACACTGAAGCTTTCTTT.

The chain uses TRBV6-6 and TRBJ1-1, with 9 bases fitting TRBD1. Germline assignment: CDR1 MNHNY and CDR2 SVGAGI (reference sequence). The V and J ends lost 4 bases and 2 bases, in that order; junction bases with no gene match: 5. The CDR3 is 15 amino acids. The chain's CDR3 is CASSSRTGVNTEAFF. CDR3 bases: TGTGCCAGCAGTTCTCGGACAGGGGTCAACACTGAAGCTTTCTTT.

This clone was picked up one time. V and J are TRBV7-9 and TRBJ2-5; TRBD2 matches at 9 bases. CDR1 SEHNR and CDR2 FQNEAQ come from the germline V gene (reference sequence). V shed 6 bases and J 2 bases; nucleotides not matched to a gene: 7. CDR3 size: 15 residues. Written as DNA, the CDR3 is TGTGCCAGCAGGTCAATAGCGGGGGTACAAGAGACCCAGTACTTC. Protein: CASRSIAGVQETQYF. Variable domain in full (rest from reference TRBV7-9 and TRBJ2-5): DTGVSQNPRHKITKRGQNVTFRCDPISEHNRLYWYRQTLGQGPEFLTYFQNEAQLEKSRLLSDRFSAERPKGSFSTLEIQRTEQGDSAMYLCASRSIAGVQETQYFGPGTRLLVL.

This chain joins TRBV27 and TRBJ2-1; the D gene is possibly TRBD1 (7 bases). V was pared by 5 bases and J by 2 bases, with 16 bases between. The germline CDR1 and CDR2 sequences are MNHEY and SMNVEV (reference sequence). The CDR3 loop spans 16 amino acids. This CDR3 reads CASSGIQGGPYNEQFF. CDR3 bases: TGTGCCAGCAGTGGAATCCAGGGGGGACCCTACAATGAGCAGTTCTTC.

As DNA, the CDR3 is TGTGCCAGCAGCGTAGGGGACAGCCTTAATGAAAAACTGTTTTTT. Translating gives CASSVGDSLNEKLFF. The V call is TRBV9, the J call TRBJ1-4; 7 bases are shared with TRBD1. The germline CDR1 and CDR2 sequences are SGDLS and YYNGEE. Trimming at V came to 0 bases and at J to 4 bases, leaving 3 bases not matched to a gene. CDR3 length: 15 amino acids.

This clone came up once. The chain recombines TRBV7-9 with TRBJ2-7; the match to TRBD1 covers 8 bases. V lost 4 bases, J lost 4 bases, and 6 bases stayed unmatched. CDR3 size: 14 residues. CDR1 is SEHNR, CDR2 FQNEAQ, per germline (reference sequence). The DNA of the CDR3 is TGTGCCAGCAGCTCTAGGGGACAGGTTTACGAGCAGTACTTC. Protein product: CASSSRGQVYEQYF.

This clone was recorded only once. The J gene is TRBJ2-1, the V gene TRBV28; TRBD2 matches 10 bases. Germline CDR1 and CDR2: MDHEN and SYDVKM. J was trimmed by 8 bases and V by 4 bases; bases with no gene match: 14. The CDR3 spans 17 residues. The DNA for the CDR3 is TGTGCCAGCAGTTACGCCTCGGCTAGCGGGAGTGTCGATGAGCAGTTCTTC. Translating gives CASSYASASGSVDEQFF.

This chain connects TRBV7-6 to TRBJ1-1; possible D gene TRBD1, 6 bases. The CDR3 spans 14 residues. Germline assignment: CDR1 SGHVS and CDR2 FNYEAQ. The V gene lost 5 bases and the J gene lost 1 base, with 11 bases spanning the gap. The CDR3 nucleotides are TGTGCCAGCAGCCCGGGGGGCTGGAACACTGAAGCTTTCTTT. This translates into CASSPGGWNTEAFF.

The rearrangement joins TRBV10-2 to TRBJ2-7; a possible D gene is TRBD2 (5 bases). V was clipped by 6 bases and J by 3 bases, with 12 bases between them. The CDR3 loop spans 13 amino acids. Germline CDR1 and CDR2: WSHSY and SAAADI. The CDR3 DNA is TGCGCCAGCAGCCGGCTGGCGGGCTACGAGCAGTACTTC. Its protein product is CASSRLAGYEQYF.

CDR3 in amino acids: CASSTHPDRRDYGYTF. In nucleotides, the CDR3 is TGTGCCAGCAGCACTCATCCAGACAGGCGCGACTATGGCTACACCTTC. The gene calls are TRBV9 and TRBJ1-2; a possible D gene is TRBD1 (6 bases). Looked up from germline, CDR1 is SGDLS and CDR2 is YYNGEE. This CDR3 contains 16 residues. V shed 4 bases and J shed 3 bases, with 19 bases lying between them.